The rows below give T cell receptor beta chains drawn from one sample of a study of immune evolution from preneoplasia to lung adenocarcinoma. Sequencing used immunoSEQ multiplex PCR; TCRdb keeps in-frame clones, though not all of them. The table records roughly 10,000 clones, about four fifths of them present only once. The sequencing sample was made of FFPE minimally invasive lung adenocarcinoma tissue. The receptors were sampled from a person aged 60-80 years with lung adenocarcinoma. The CDR3 runs from the conserved cysteine through the conserved F or W. Each record gives: J gene, D gene, clone size, V gene, CDR3 protein, CDR3 DNA. D genes are given only for firm matches. Only some rows state a clone size, as once, few, many or a class for expanded clones.

>TRBJ2-2|TRBD1|-|TRBV9
CASSVAGGTGAWGELFF
TGTGCCAGCAGCGTAGCAGGGGGGACAGGCGCCTGGGGGGAGCTGTTTTTT
>TRBJ1-2|-|-|TRBV30
CASLIGTTSYGYTF
TGTGCCTCTCTAATAGGGACAACTAGCTATGGCTACACCTTC
>TRBJ2-5|-|-|TRBV30
CAWSPQGETQYF
TGTGCCTGGAGTCCACAGGGAGAGACCCAGTACTTC
>TRBJ1-1|-|-|TRBV15
CATSMPYNTEAFF
TGTGCCACCAGCATGCCTTATAACACTGAAGCTTTCTTT
>TRBJ1-2|-|-|TRBV7-2
CASSLSSGANYGYTF
TGTGCCAGCAGCTTGTCATCAGGAGCTAACTATGGCTACACCTTC
>TRBJ1-5|-|-|TRBV7-2
CASSLVPNSNQPQHF
TGTGCCAGCAGCTTAGTCCCCAATTCCAATCAGCCCCAGCATTTT
>TRBJ1-5|-|-|TRBV28
CASSSFLGRGGQPQHF
TGTGCCAGCAGTTCCTTCTTGGGTAGAGGGGGTCAGCCCCAGCATTTT
>TRBJ1-3|-|-|TRBV6-5
CASSYSVGESGNTIYF
TGTGCCAGCAGTTACTCGGTGGGGGAATCTGGAAACACCATATATTTT
>TRBJ2-3|-|-|TRBV5-1
CASSLAPSVSTDTQYF
TGCGCCAGCAGCTTGGCCCCTTCCGTTAGCACAGATACGCAGTATTTT
>TRBJ2-7|TRBD1|-|TRBV30
CAWSVLDRGSPQYF
TGTGCCTGGAGTGTACTGGACAGGGGGTCCCCACAGTACTTC
>TRBJ2-3|-|-|TRBV5-1
CASSLPSDTQYF
TGCGCCAGCAGCTTGCCATCAGATACGCAGTATTTT
>TRBJ1-1|-|-|TRBV28
CASSPPDTEAFF
TGTGCCAGCAGCCCTCCGGACACTGAAGCTTTCTTT
>TRBJ1-1|-|-|TRBV10-1
CASSGGGRVSEAFF
TGCGCCAGCTCCGGGGGGGGCCGAGTGTCTGAAGCTTTCTTT
>TRBJ1-1|-|-|TRBV7-9
CASSLRGGLSEAFF
TGTGCCAGCAGCTTACGGGGGGGACTCTCTGAAGCTTTCTTT
>TRBJ1-4|-|-|TRBV4-1
CASTTGRSTNEKLFF
TGCGCCAGCACCACAGGGCGGTCAACTAATGAAAAACTGTTTTTT
>TRBJ2-3|TRBD2|-|TRBV5-4
CASSSVAGVGTDTQYF
TGTGCCAGCAGCTCTGTAGCGGGGGTCGGCACAGATACGCAGTATTTT
>TRBJ1-1|-|-|TRBV5-1
CASSKGETFKAFF
TGCGCCAGCAGCAAAGGCGAGACCTTCAAAGCTTTCTTT
>TRBJ1-2|-|-|TRBV11-2
CASSLGPGGRDYGYTF
TGTGCCAGCAGCTTAGGGCCTGGGGGCAGGGACTATGGCTACACCTTC
>TRBJ1-1|-|-|TRBV7-9
CASSWGARTEAFF
TGTGCCAGCAGCTGGGGGGCTAGGACTGAAGCTTTCTTT
>TRBJ1-1|-|-|TRBV7-6
CASSLASSMNTEAFF
TGTGCCAGCAGCTTGGCCAGTTCGATGAACACTGAAGCTTTCTTT
>TRBJ1-2|TRBD1|once|TRBV18
CASSPSSGTGAGNYGYTF
TGTGCCAGCTCACCAAGCTCCGGGACAGGGGCGGGGAACTATGGCTACACCTTC
>TRBJ2-5|-|-|TRBV10-1
CASRSAGNQETQYF
TGCGCCAGCAGATCCGCGGGAAACCAAGAGACCCAGTACTTC
>TRBJ2-1|-|-|TRBV9
CASSARADSYNEQFF
TGTGCCAGCAGCGCGAGAGCGGACTCCTACAATGAGCAGTTCTTC
>TRBJ2-2|-|once|TRBV11-1
CASSQDPTNTGELFF
TGTGCCAGCAGCCAGGACCCGACGAACACCGGGGAGCTGTTTTTT
>TRBJ1-5|-|-|TRBV6-6
CASSLGTNQPQHF
TGTGCCAGCTCCCTGGGAACTAATCAGCCCCAGCATTTT
>TRBJ2-5|-|-|TRBV11-2
CASSPPTEGGTQYF
TGTGCCAGCAGCCCCCCGACGGAGGGCGGGACCCAGTACTTC
>TRBJ1-4|-|-|TRBV7-2
CASSFMYGEKLFF
TGTGCCAGCAGCTTCATGTACGGTGAAAAACTGTTTTTT
>TRBJ2-1|TRBD2|once|TRBV29-1
CSVELSGSSYNEQFF
TGCAGCGTTGAGCTGAGCGGGAGCTCCTACAATGAGCAGTTCTTC
>TRBJ2-3|TRBD2|-|TRBV5-4
CASSLKRLAGLTDTQYF
TGTGCCAGCAGCTTGAAAAGACTAGCGGGGTTAACAGATACGCAGTATTTT
>TRBJ2-2|-|-|TRBV5-4
CASSYLPTGELFF
TGTGCCAGCAGCTACCTGCCAACCGGGGAGCTGTTTTTT
>TRBJ1-3|-|-|TRBV7-8
CASSLGLASGNTIYF
TGTGCCAGCAGCTTAGGTCTAGCCTCTGGAAACACCATATATTTT
>TRBJ2-5|TRBD1|few|TRBV5-5
CASSPGQGLGETQYF
TGTGCCAGCAGCCCGGGACAGGGTTTGGGAGAGACCCAGTACTTC
>TRBJ1-2|-|-|TRBV2
CAGLRQVANYGYTF
TGTGCCGGGTTAAGACAGGTCGCAAACTATGGCTACACCTTC
>TRBJ2-1|-|-|TRBV4-1
CASSQDYPPSGKEFF
TGCGCCAGCAGCCAAGACTACCCCCCATCCGGGAAGGAGTTCTTC
>TRBJ2-2|TRBD1|-|TRBV14
CASSQETGGFPGELFF
TGTGCCAGCAGCCAAGAAACAGGGGGCTTCCCCGGGGAGCTGTTTTTT
>TRBJ1-5|TRBD1|-|TRBV28
CASNNRGSNQPQHF
TGTGCCAGCAACAACAGGGGTAGCAATCAGCCCCAGCATTTT
>TRBJ2-1|TRBD2|-|TRBV30
CAWSPSGGVGSYNEQFF
TGTGCCTGGAGTCCTAGCGGGGGAGTTGGCTCCTACAATGAGCAGTTCTTC